This T cell receptor beta chain comes out of a study of blood T cells in healthy people across ages. The germline V and J ends were trimmed by 6 bases and 2 bases, with 19 bases remaining between them. This CDR3 has 16 amino acids. Germline V gene lookup returns CDR1 MDHEN and CDR2 SYDVKM. This clonotype was observed a few times. Alongside a J-beta primer mix, a sample-barcoded 5' primer served in a second PCR lasting about 6 to 11 cycles. Each CDR3 protein gets one entry after TCRdb re-called the 5' RACE reads with MiXCR. The sample includes fewer than 2,000,000 distinct CDR3 sequences, about 39% of them seen just once.

The chain couples TRBV28 to TRBJ1-2; no firm D call. The sequenced material came from blood. The sequence derives from a human donor in good health. This CDR3 is CASSPQWGSGNYGYTF. CDR3 in DNA: TGTGCCAGCAGCCCCCAGTGGGGTTCAGGAAACTATGGCTACACCTTC.